This T cell receptor (beta chain) is from a study of shared clonotypes between healthy human individuals. Whole-study findings and limits: Among non-shared clonotypes, generation probabilities were lower than among those shared by all four donors.

Notes on this clone: Its specificity is unknown. The sample contains more than one DNA sequence encoding this CDR3.

How the authors handled the data: With immunoSEQ giving junction-only sequences and no quality scores, filtering differed. Profiled with immunoSEQ multiplex PCR; TCRdb holds only in-frame clones, not every one. That table supplies the V and J calls and clone size; D and trimming were determined from the DNA. The repertoire holds roughly 650,000 clones, with approximately 97% as singletons. Sequenced: naive CD4+ T cells sorted from blood. The subset denotes: CD45RA+ positively selected. The clonotype comes from a woman under 40 in good health.

In nucleotides, the CDR3 is TGTGCCAGCAGTTACTCGACTAGCGGGAGGACAGATACGCAGTATTTT. Residues: CASSYSTSGRTDTQYF. The genes are TRBV6-5 and TRBJ2-3; 13 bases line up with TRBD2. Germline trimming cut 0 bases from V and 3 bases from J; bases unmatched to any gene: 0. There are 16 residues in the CDR3. The V gene's germline CDR1 is MNHEY and CDR2 SVGAGI.